These 16 T cell receptor beta chains were sequenced from one sample in a study of CD8 T cells in Susac syndrome. Random hexamers were used to reverse transcribe the RNA input (about 0.5 to 1 ug). TCRdb passed the immunoSEQ multiplex PCR reads through MiXCR, listing each CDR3 protein once. The sample lists over 95,000 distinct CDR3 sequences; about 93% were seen once. The sequenced material came from CD4+ T cells from PBMCs. The source of these receptors is a human donor in good health.

The chain is built from TRBV12-3 or TRBV12-4 and TRBJ2-3; D remains unclear. V was trimmed by 5 bases and J by 6 bases, leaving 18 bases between them. The length of the CDR3 is 15 residues. CDR3 amino acids: CASSHDMIPGDTQYF. The CDR3 DNA reads as TGTGCCAGCAGTCATGACATGATCCCTGGGGATACGCAGTATTTT.

The CDR3 loop is CSVVWGAYEQYF. The CDR3 DNA follows: TGCAGCGTAGTGTGGGGGGCCTACGAGCAGTACTTC. The chain combines TRBV29-1 with TRBJ2-7; perhaps TRBD2 as D (6 bases). This CDR3 is 12 amino acids long. Trimming cost V 6 bases and J 2 bases, with 11 bases left between them. The V gene's germline CDR1 is SQVTM and CDR2 ANQGSEA.

This clonotype was detected once. CDR3 amino acids: CSVDPGLAGVGDTQYF. CDR3 DNA: TGCAGCGTTGACCCAGGACTAGCGGGAGTTGGAGATACGCAGTATTTT. This sequence joins TRBV29-1 and TRBJ2-3; 13 nucleotides match TRBD2. After removal of 3 bases from V and 5 bases from J, the junction contained 8 bases not matched to a gene. Germline V gives CDR1 SQVTM, CDR2 ANQGSEA. CDR3 size: 16 residues.

The genes are TRBV7-9 and TRBJ2-3, with a possible D match to TRBD1 (6 bases). The CDR3 is 16 amino acids. With 7 bases removed from V and 0 bases from J, the gap between germline ends came to 17 bases. In germline, CDR1 is SEHNR, CDR2 FQNEAQ (reference sequence). CDR3 nucleotides: TGTGCCAGCACCCTCCGGACAGACTTAAGCACAGATACGCAGTATTTT. Its translation: CASTLRTDLSTDTQYF. Full variable domain (rest looked up from reference TRBV7-9 and TRBJ2-3): DTGVSQNPRHKITKRGQNVTFRCDPISEHNRLYWYRQTLGQGPEFLTYFQNEAQLEKSRLLSDRFSAERPKGSFSTLEIQRTEQGDSAMYLCASTLRTDLSTDTQYFGPGTRLTVL.

CDR3: CASSDQGSSYNEQFF. The CDR3 DNA sequence: TGTGCCAGCAGTGATCAGGGGAGCTCCTACAATGAGCAGTTCTTC. This sequence joins TRBV6-4 and TRBJ2-1; a possible D gene is TRBD1 (6 bases). Trimming took off 3 bases at V and 0 bases at J, with 9 bases between the two ends. The germline CDR1 and CDR2 sequences are MRHNA and SNTAGT. This CDR3 comprises 15 residues.

This chain joins TRBV20-1 and TRBJ2-5; D may be TRBD1 or TRBD2 (7 bases each). CDR3 size: 14 residues. Germline V gene data show CDR1 as DFQATT and CDR2 as SNEGSKA (reference sequence). The CDR3 coding sequence is TGCAGCGCCAGGGGGAGGGGCGCGGTGGAGACCCAGTACTTC. Translation gives CSARGRGAVETQYF.

The chain uses TRBV25-1 and TRBJ2-7; TRBD1 is a possible D gene (8 bases). Looked up from germline, CDR1 is MGHDK and CDR2 is SYGVNS. Between the trimmed V and J ends, which lost 1 base and 0 bases, there was a span of 22 bases. This CDR3 has 19 amino acids. CDR3 DNA sequence: TGTGCCAGCAGTGAATTCCGACCAGCGGGACAGGAAAGCTCCTACGAGCAGTACTTC. Residues: CASSEFRPAGQESSYEQYF.

CDR3 protein: CASGRLEQYF. The CDR3 region has the DNA TGTGCCAGCGGGAGGCTCGAGCAGTACTTC. The V gene is TRBV28, the J gene TRBJ2-7; D is perhaps TRBD2 (6 bases). CDR1 and CDR2 from the germline V gene are MDHEN and SYDVKM. V was pared by 8 bases and J by 6 bases, with 8 bases between. CDR3 length: 10 amino acids. The variable domain in full, completed from reference TRBV28 and TRBJ2-7, reads DVKVTQSSRYLVKRTGEKVFLECVQDMDHENMFWYRQDPGLGLRLIYFSYDVKMKEKGDIPEGYSVSREKKERFSLILESASTNQTSMYLCASGRLEQYFGPGTRLTVT.

V is TRBV9 and J is TRBJ1-1; 9 bases are a match to TRBD1. Unmatched junction bases numbered 4, after V lost 3 bases and J lost 1 base. Germline CDR1 SGDLS, CDR2 YYNGEE. The CDR3 totals 15 residues. The CDR3 DNA is TGTGCCAGCAGCGCGGACAGGGGTCGGAACACTGAAGCTTTCTTT. Amino acids: CASSADRGRNTEAFF.

CDR3 amino acids: CASSQTSASYNEQFF. DNA of the CDR3: TGTGCCAGCAGCCAGACTAGCGCCTCCTACAATGAGCAGTTCTTC. The chain carries TRBV6-1 and TRBJ2-1; 8 bases fit TRBD2. CDR1 and CDR2 (germline): MNHNS, SASEGT. The CDR3 sequence is 15 residues long. The J segment lost 0 bases and the V segment lost 6 bases, leaving 4 bases of the junction unmatched.

The chain joins TRBV29-1 to TRBJ2-5, with 7 bases aligning to TRBD2. There are 14 residues in the CDR3. Germline V gene sequence: CDR1 SQVTM, CDR2 ANQGSEA. V was clipped by 6 bases and J by 5 bases; unmatched bases: 12. DNA for the CDR3: TGCAGCGTGCGGGGTGTAAGCGGGACCGAGACCCAGTACTTC. It encodes CSVRGVSGTETQYF.

The CDR3 reads CASRDRAAYGYTF. The CDR3 coding sequence is TGTGCCAGCCGGGACAGGGCCGCTTATGGCTACACCTTC. The chain recombines TRBV3-1 with TRBJ1-2; 9 bases align to TRBD1. CDR3 length equals 13 residues. V trimming: 8 bases; J trimming: 5 bases; junction bases outside the gene matches: 6. Germline CDR1 is LGHDT and CDR2 is YNNKEL (reference sequence).

The chain couples TRBV5-4 to TRBJ2-2; a possible D gene is TRBD2 (6 bases). The germline V gene has CDR1 SGHNT and CDR2 YYREEE (reference sequence). Trimming cost V 9 bases and J 6 bases, with 21 bases left between them. CDR3 length equals 15 residues. The CDR3 here is CATGLAGKRAGELFF. CDR3 DNA: TGTGCCACCGGACTGGCGGGAAAAAGGGCCGGGGAGCTGTTTTTT.

The chain combines TRBV19 with TRBJ1-2, with D perhaps matching TRBD1 (6 bases). The germline CDR1 and CDR2 sequences are LNHDA and SQIVND (reference sequence). The CDR3 has 14 residues. V was pared by 0 bases and J by 6 bases, with 11 bases between. CDR3 sequence reads: CASSIDRGVDGYTF. In nucleotides, the CDR3 is TGTGCCAGTAGTATAGACAGGGGCGTCGATGGCTACACCTTC.

The chain links TRBV19 to TRBJ2-2; D gene uncertain. The CDR3 totals 14 residues. V lost 4 bases and J lost 4, with 10 bases in between. Germline V lookup: CDR1 LNHDA, CDR2 SQIVND (reference sequence). CDR3 region: CASSSGVSTGELFF. For the CDR3, the DNA is TGTGCCAGTAGTAGTGGCGTAAGCACCGGGGAGCTGTTTTTT.

The rearrangement links TRBV4-2 to TRBJ1-1, with D possibly TRBD1 on 5 matching bases. The germline gives CDR1 LGHNA, CDR2 YNFKEQ. V gave up 1 base and J gave up 6 bases, with 15 bases separating them. The CDR3 totals 15 residues. The CDR3 nucleotides read TGTGCCAGCAGCCAAGCGGGGGGAGTCGAGGCTGAAGCTTTCTTT. Its translation: CASSQAGGVEAEAFF.